These T cell receptor beta chains were read from a single sample in a study of human T cells and chemical hapten exposure. TCRdb ran MiXCR on the RACE reads and lists one entry per CDR3 protein. This sample has about 140,000 distinct CDR3 sequences, with roughly 10% found just once. This specimen was whole blood, taken in connection with sensitization to the hapten diphenylcyclopropenone (DPC). These receptors came from a woman in her forties or fifties with alopecia areata. Some clones in this sample may be carry-over from other donors' samples. CDR3s include the opening cysteine and the closing phenylalanine or tryptophan. D genes are given only for firm matches. Part of the rows lack a size; the others show once, few, many or a class for expanded clones.

D gene,V gene,J gene,clone size,CDR3 protein,CDR3 DNA
.,TRBV5-6,TRBJ2-7,many,CASSPGHIYEQYF,TGTGCCAGCAGCCCGGGACATATCTACGAGCAGTACTTC
.,TRBV20-1,TRBJ2-5,few,CSASSPAGVGGETQYF,TGCAGTGCTAGTTCTCCGGCAGGGGTGGGAGGGGAGACCCAGTACTTC
.,TRBV7-2,TRBJ2-5,many,CASSLETYQYF,TGTGCCAGCAGCTTAGAGACCTATCAGTACTTC
.,TRBV6-2/TRBV6-3,TRBJ2-3,many,CASMEGSWTQYF,TGTGCCAGCATGGAGGGCTCCTGGACGCAGTATTTT
TRBD1,TRBV9,TRBJ2-3,many,CASSVTTGADTQYF,TGTGCCAGCAGCGTAACGACAGGGGCGGATACGCAGTATTTT
.,TRBV7-9,TRBJ2-7,.,CASSLPPGGHGSYEQYF,TGTGCCAGCAGCTTACCCCCAGGCGGCCACGGGTCCTACGAGCAGTACTTC
TRBD1,TRBV20-1,TRBJ1-5,many,CSAPRTGGSDGPQHF,TGCAGTGCCCCACGGACAGGGGGCTCGGACGGACCCCAGCATTTT
.,TRBV24-1,TRBJ2-1,many,CATSQGGSYNEQFF,TGTGCCACCTCACAGGGAGGGTCCTACAATGAGCAGTTCTTC
.,TRBV7-6,TRBJ2-3,many,CASSLGETDTQYF,TGTGCCAGCAGCTTGGGTGAGACAGATACGCAGTATTTT
TRBD2,TRBV5-1,TRBJ2-1,many,CASSPGGGYNEQFF,TGCGCCAGCAGCCCGGGGGGGGGCTACAATGAGCAGTTCTTC
.,TRBV29-1,TRBJ2-7,.,CSVATAYEQYF,TGCAGCGTTGCGACAGCATACGAGCAGTACTTC
TRBD1,TRBV5-5,TRBJ1-5,many,CASSVTGDYSNQPQHF,TGTGCCAGCAGCGTGACAGGGGACTATAGCAATCAGCCCCAGCATTTT
.,TRBV6-1,TRBJ1-1,many,CASSVATAGPFEAFF,TGTGCCAGCAGTGTGGCGACAGCGGGCCCTTTTGAAGCTTTCTTT
.,TRBV6-5,TRBJ2-7,.,CASSKTRGEQYF,TGTGCCAGCAGCAAGACTAGGGGAGAGCAGTACTTC
TRBD1,TRBV28,TRBJ2-7,many,CASTLIRGTGASYEQYF,TGTGCCAGCACCTTGATTCGGGGGACAGGGGCCTCCTACGAGCAGTACTTC
.,TRBV5-1,TRBJ2-3,.,CASSLGGQTTDTQYF,TGCGCCAGCAGCTTGGGCGGACAGACGACAGATACGCAGTATTTT
.,TRBV18,TRBJ1-4,many,CASSRDNSYNEKLFF,TGTGCCAGCTCACGCGACAACTCCTACAATGAAAAACTGTTTTTT
TRBD1,TRBV20-1,TRBJ1-1,few,CSAPRTGRMNTEAFF,TGCAGTGCTCCCCGGACAGGGAGAATGAACACTGAAGCTTTCTTT
TRBD1,TRBV29-1,TRBJ2-7,.,CSVGTGWSYEQYF,TGCAGCGTCGGGACAGGGTGGTCCTACGAGCAGTACTTC
TRBD2,TRBV20-1,TRBJ2-1,few,CSAPLAGDFYNEQFF,TGCAGTGCTCCTCTAGCGGGAGATTTTTACAATGAGCAGTTCTTC
.,TRBV12-3/TRBV12-4,TRBJ1-5,many,CASSLSTKGTQPQHF,TGTGCCAGCAGTTTATCAACTAAGGGGACTCAGCCCCAGCATTTT
.,TRBV7-2,TRBJ2-3,.,CASSSQNYPDTQYF,TGTGCCAGCAGCTCCCAGAACTACCCAGATACGCAGTATTTT
TRBD1,TRBV5-1,TRBJ1-4,.,CASSLGQGASDEKLFF,TGCGCCAGCAGCTTGGGGCAGGGGGCTTCGGATGAAAAACTGTTTTTT
.,TRBV6-1,TRBJ2-7,.,CASSEINGDRYEQYF,TGTGCCAGCAGTGAAATAAACGGCGACCGCTACGAGCAGTACTTC
TRBD1,TRBV6-6,TRBJ2-7,many,CASRDGGQGYEQYF,TGTGCCAGCAGAGACGGCGGACAGGGATACGAGCAGTACTTC
.,TRBV6-5,TRBJ1-5,many,CASSYGPLNQPQHF,TGTGCCAGCAGTTACGGACCTCTCAATCAGCCCCAGCATTTT
.,TRBV3-1,TRBJ2-7,.,CASSDSDLLYEQYF,TGTGCCAGCAGCGACTCGGACCTCCTCTATGAGCAGTACTTC
TRBD2,TRBV18,TRBJ2-7,few,CASRQREATYEQYF,TGTGCCAGCCGTCAGCGGGAGGCTACCTACGAGCAGTACTTC